The source of this T cell receptor beta chain is a study of blood T cells in healthy people across ages. This clonotype was recorded many times. Its antigen is unidentified. Then a second PCR, running about 7 to 11 cycles, was carried out with a sample-barcoded 5' primer and a J-beta primer mix. All samples yielded 3 million or more CDR3-containing paired-end reads. TCRdb re-derived calls from the 5' RACE reads in MiXCR, one entry per CDR3 protein. The table includes 600,000 or so distinct CDR3 sequences, about 30% detected once. Overall study findings and caveats: Fewer expanded clones and more diversity marked long-lived versus aged donors.

Each sample had at least 7 million PBMCs isolated. Each sample yielded at least 5 micrograms of PBMC total RNA. The CDR3 contains 18 residues. CDR1 and CDR2 (germline): SGDLS, YYNGEE. Trimming cost V 0 bases and J 0 bases; bases outside gene matches: 11. The clonotype comes from an elderly woman in good health. The genes are TRBV9 and TRBJ2-7, with TRBD2 identical over 8 bases. Material: blood. The CDR3 DNA reads as TGTGCCAGCAGCGTAGGAGGGGGTCAGCGGGGGTACTCCTACGAGCAGTACTTC. It is translated as CASSVGGGQRGYSYEQYF.